The sequence of this T cell receptor beta chain was determined in a study of T-cell memory formation after mild COVID-19. The CDR3 is 15 amino acids. V lost 8 bases and J lost 2; bases outside the gene matches: 8. Germline V gene sequence: CDR1 DFQATT, CDR2 SNEGSKA (reference sequence). MiXCR, run by TCRdb on the 5' RACE reads, gives a single entry per CDR3 protein. The sample carries about 200,000 distinct CDR3 sequences, around 9.5% recorded once. The genes are TRBV20-1 and TRBJ2-3; the match to TRBD2 covers 12 bases. Sequenced material: PBMCs or a T cell subset sorted from them (not recorded which). The TCR was taken from a man younger than 35 who had mild COVID-19 (a few samples of this study predate the infection). Cell type and time point are not known. DNA of the CDR3: TGCAGTAAGCTAGCGGGGGGGTCGTACACAGATACGCAGTATTTT. Amino acid sequence: CSKLAGGSYTDTQYF.